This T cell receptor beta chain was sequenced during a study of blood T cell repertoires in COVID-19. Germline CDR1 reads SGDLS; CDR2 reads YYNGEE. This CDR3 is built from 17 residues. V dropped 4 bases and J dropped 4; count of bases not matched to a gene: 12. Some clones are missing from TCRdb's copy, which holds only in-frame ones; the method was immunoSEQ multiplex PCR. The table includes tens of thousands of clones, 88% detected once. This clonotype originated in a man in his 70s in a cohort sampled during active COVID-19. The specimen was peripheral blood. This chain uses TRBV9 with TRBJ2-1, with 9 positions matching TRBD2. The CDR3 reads CASSPSGGRAGYNEQFF. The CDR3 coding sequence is TGTGCCAGCAGCCCCTCCGGCGGGAGGGCCGGGTACAATGAGCAGTTCTTC.